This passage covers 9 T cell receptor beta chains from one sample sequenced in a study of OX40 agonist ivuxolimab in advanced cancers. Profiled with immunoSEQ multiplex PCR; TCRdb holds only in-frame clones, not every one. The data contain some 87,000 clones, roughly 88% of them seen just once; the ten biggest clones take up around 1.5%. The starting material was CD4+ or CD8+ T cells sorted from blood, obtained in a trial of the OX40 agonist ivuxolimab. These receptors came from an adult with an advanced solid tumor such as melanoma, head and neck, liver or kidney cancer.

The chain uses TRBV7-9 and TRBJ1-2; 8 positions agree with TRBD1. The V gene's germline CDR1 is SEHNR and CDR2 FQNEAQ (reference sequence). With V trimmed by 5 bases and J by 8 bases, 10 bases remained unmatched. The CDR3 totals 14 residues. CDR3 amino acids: CASSPGQGRGGYTF. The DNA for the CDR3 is TGTGCCAGCAGCCCCGGACAGGGCAGGGGCGGCTACACCTTC.

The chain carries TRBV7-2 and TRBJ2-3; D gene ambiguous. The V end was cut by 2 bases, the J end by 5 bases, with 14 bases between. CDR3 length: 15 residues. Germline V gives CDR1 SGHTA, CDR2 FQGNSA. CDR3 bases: TGTGCCAGCAGCTTATTGGGTCAGGTTGGAGATACGCAGTATTTT. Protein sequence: CASSLLGQVGDTQYF.

In DNA form, the CDR3 reads TGCACCAGCAGCCAAGAGGAAACCCGACAGAAGAGCTCCTACGAGCAGTACTTC. Translating it yields CTSSQEETRQKSSYEQYF. The V call is TRBV1, the J call TRBJ2-7; the table calls TRBD1, which could not be checked here. TRBV1 is deemed a pseudogene. The CDR3 has 18 amino acids.

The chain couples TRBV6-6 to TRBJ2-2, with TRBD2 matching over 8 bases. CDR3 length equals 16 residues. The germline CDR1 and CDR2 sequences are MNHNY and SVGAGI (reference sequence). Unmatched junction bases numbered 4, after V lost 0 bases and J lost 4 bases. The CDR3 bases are TGTGCCAGCAGTTACTCTGGGACTAGAGTCACCGGGGAGCTGTTTTTT. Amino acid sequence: CASSYSGTRVTGELFF.

CDR3 coding DNA: TGTGCCAGCAGATCCCCGGGCGACTACAATGAGCAGTTCTTC. Translation: CASRSPGDYNEQFF. V is TRBV7-9 and J is TRBJ2-1; D remains unclear. There are 14 residues in the CDR3. Germline values: CDR1 SEHNR, CDR2 FQNEAQ (reference sequence). Between the trimmed V and J ends, which lost 6 bases and 3 bases, there was a span of 12 bases.

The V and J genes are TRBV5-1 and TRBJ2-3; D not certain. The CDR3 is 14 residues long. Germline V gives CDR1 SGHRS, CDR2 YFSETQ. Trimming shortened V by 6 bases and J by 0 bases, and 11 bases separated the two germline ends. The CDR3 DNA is TGCGCCAGCACCGGAGACGCAAGCACAGATACGCAGTATTTT. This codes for CASTGDASTDTQYF. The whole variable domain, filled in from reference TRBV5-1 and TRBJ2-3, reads KAGVTQTPRYLIKTRGQQVTLSCSPISGHRSVSWYQQTPGQGLQFLFEYFSETQRNKGNFPGRFSGRQFSNSRSEMNVSTLELGDSALYLCASTGDASTDTQYFGPGTRLTVL.

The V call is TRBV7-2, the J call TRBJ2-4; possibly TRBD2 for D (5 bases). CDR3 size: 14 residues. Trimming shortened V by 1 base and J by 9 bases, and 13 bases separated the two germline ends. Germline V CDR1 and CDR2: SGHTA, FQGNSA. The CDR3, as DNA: TGTGCCAGCAGCTTAGGTGGTAGCGATACCATTCAGTACTTC. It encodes CASSLGGSDTIQYF.

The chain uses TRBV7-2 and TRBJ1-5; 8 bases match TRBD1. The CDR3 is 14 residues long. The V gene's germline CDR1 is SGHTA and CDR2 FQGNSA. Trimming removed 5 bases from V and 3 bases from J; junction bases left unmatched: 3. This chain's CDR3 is CASSQTGANQPQHF. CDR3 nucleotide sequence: TGTGCCAGCAGCCAGACAGGGGCCAATCAGCCCCAGCATTTT.

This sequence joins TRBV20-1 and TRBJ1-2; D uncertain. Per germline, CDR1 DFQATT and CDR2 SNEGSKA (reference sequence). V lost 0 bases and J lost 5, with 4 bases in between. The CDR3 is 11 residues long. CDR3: CSARDRYGYTF. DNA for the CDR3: TGCAGTGCTAGAGATCGGTATGGCTACACCTTC.